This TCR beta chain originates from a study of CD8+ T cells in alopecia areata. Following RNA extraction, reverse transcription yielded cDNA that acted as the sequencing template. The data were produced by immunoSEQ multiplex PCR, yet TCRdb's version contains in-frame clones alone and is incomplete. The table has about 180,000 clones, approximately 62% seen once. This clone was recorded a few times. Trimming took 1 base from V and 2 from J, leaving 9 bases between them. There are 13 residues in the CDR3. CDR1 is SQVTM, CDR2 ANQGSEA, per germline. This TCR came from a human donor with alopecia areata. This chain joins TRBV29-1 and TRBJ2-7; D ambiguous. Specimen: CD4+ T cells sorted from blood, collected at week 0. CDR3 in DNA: TGCAGCGTTGAAGGGGAAGCTGCCTACGAGCAGTACTTC. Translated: CSVEGEAAYEQYF.